Below, one T cell receptor beta chain is given with its context. Its antigen is currently unknown. CDR1 and CDR2 from the germline V gene are MNHNY and SVGAGI (reference sequence). The CDR3 totals 14 residues. The trim removed 5 bases at V and 3 bases at J, leaving 4 bases unmatched. The data are from a study of cytomegalovirus exposure and HLA in healthy donors. Overall study: Researchers previously reported finding fewer than 140 million unique TCR beta sequences from 150 million to 200 million T cells. Broader study findings: Analysis performed later found more than 15,000 TCR beta sequences associated with HLA alleles at 0.05 false discovery rate.

This PCR relied on a set of 60 Vbeta primers and 13 Jbeta primers. TCRdb keeps only in-frame clones here, not all; method: immunoSEQ multiplex PCR. Of under 95,000 clones listed, 75% to 85% are singletons. The origin of this receptor is a woman aged 40 to 50 in good health and CMV-seropositive. Sequencing was done on a sample of PBMCs. The V and J genes are TRBV6-6 and TRBJ1-1, with 9 bases lining up with TRBD1. The CDR3 coding sequence is TGTGCCAGCAGTAGCCGGGACAGGGACACTGAAGCTTTCTTT. Translated: CASSSRDRDTEAFF.